The next 30 T cell receptor beta chains were all read from a single sample in a study of cytomegalovirus exposure and HLA in healthy donors. Here immunoSEQ multiplex PCR was the method, and the copy in TCRdb shows in-frame clones only, minus some. The profile covers roughly 250,000 clones, with around 91% appearing a single time and under 0.4% taken by the ten largest. The sequencing input was PBMCs. The receptor set was obtained from a woman aged 18-29 years in good health and CMV-seronegative.

V usage is TRBV4-3 and J usage is TRBJ1-4; 7 bases are shared with TRBD1. Germline lookup yields CDR1 LGHNA and CDR2 YSLEER. V shed 5 bases, J shed 8 bases, and the junction held 11 bases outside the gene matches. The CDR3 loop spans 15 amino acids. CDR3 sequence (DNA): TGCGCCAGCAGCTCACAGACAGGGCACGAGGAAAAACTGTTTTTT. It specifies CASSSQTGHEEKLFF.

This chain joins TRBV29-1 and TRBJ1-1, with D hard to call. V dropped 6 bases and J dropped 1 base, with 18 bases sitting between them. Germline V gives CDR1 SQVTM, CDR2 ANQGSEA. The CDR3 is 15 residues long. This chain's CDR3 is CSVLGGGFGNTEAFF. CDR3 coding DNA: TGCAGCGTCCTAGGCGGCGGGTTCGGGAACACTGAAGCTTTCTTT. The whole variable domain, remainder taken from reference TRBV29-1 and TRBJ1-1, is SAVISQKPSRDICQRGTSLTIQCQVDSQVTMMFWYRQQPGQSLTLIATANQGSEATYESGFVIDKFPISRPNLTFSTLTVSNMSPEDSSIYLCSVLGGGFGNTEAFFGQGTRLTVV.

This rearrangement joins TRBV5-6 to TRBJ1-1, with 8 positions matching TRBD1. V trimming: 2 bases; J trimming: 6 bases; junction bases outside the gene matches: 6. CDR3 size: 14 residues. Germline assignment: CDR1 SGHDT and CDR2 YYEEEE. The CDR3 nucleotides read TGTGCCAGCAGCTTACAGGGGGGTATCGCTGAAGCTTTCTTT. Translated: CASSLQGGIAEAFF.

The chain uses TRBV10-1 and TRBJ2-1; 9 nucleotides align to TRBD1. In germline, CDR1 is WNHNN, CDR2 SYGVQD (reference sequence). The CDR3 runs to 16 residues. V was pared by 0 bases and J by 6 bases, with 6 bases of the junction left unmatched. CDR3 nucleotides: TGCGCCAGCAGTGAGTCTTGGACAGGGGCGGGCAATGAGCAGTTCTTC. Residues: CASSESWTGAGNEQFF.

This chain uses TRBV5-6 with TRBJ2-1, with 16 bases that match TRBD2. CDR1 is SGHDT and CDR2 is YYEEEE in the germline V gene. Trimming removed 0 bases from V and 13 bases from J; junction bases left unmatched: 4. This CDR3 is 15 amino acids long. The CDR3 DNA sequence: TGTGCCAGCAGCTTGGTAGGGACTAGCGGGGGGGAACAGTTCTTC. The encoded protein is CASSLVGTSGGEQFF.

The chain carries TRBV6-5 and TRBJ1-5; D is undetermined. Germline V CDR1 and CDR2: MNHEY, SVGAGI. V lost 6 bases, J lost 7 bases, and 19 bases lay in between. CDR3 size: 15 residues. The CDR3 DNA is TGTGCCAGCAGCCCTACGAGGCCCGGCCGGCAGCCCCAGCATTTT. Translating gives CASSPTRPGRQPQHF.

The chain is built from TRBV5-8 and TRBJ1-4; D unresolved. CDR1 is SGHTS, CDR2 YDEGEE, per germline. Trimming took 1 base from V and 5 from J, leaving 6 bases between them. This CDR3 spans 13 amino acids. This CDR3 reads CASSLSHNEKLFF. The CDR3 DNA sequence: TGTGCCAGCAGCTTGAGCCACAATGAAAAACTGTTTTTT.

The chain recombines TRBV12-5 with TRBJ2-7, with 9 bases identical to TRBD1. The CDR3 length is 16 residues. Trimming at V came to 0 bases and at J to 7 bases, leaving 10 bases not matched to a gene. Germline CDR1 is LGHNT and CDR2 is FRNRAP. Written as DNA, the CDR3 is TGTGCTAGTGGTTTGGTACTGGGGGACAGGGTAGGGGAGCAGTACTTC. This gives the protein CASGLVLGDRVGEQYF.

The chain couples TRBV4-1 to TRBJ2-6, with D hard to call. V was cut by 2 bases and J by 0 bases, with 8 bases left in between. CDR3 length equals 16 residues. Germline loops: CDR1 MGHRA, CDR2 YSYEKL. CDR3 nucleotide sequence: TGCGCCAGCAGCCAACCCCCCAACTCTGGGGCCAACGTCCTGACTTTC. Protein product: CASSQPPNSGANVLTF.

The gene calls are TRBV7-2 and TRBJ1-5, with 9 bases aligning to TRBD1. CDR3 length equals 16 residues. CDR1 and CDR2 (germline): SGHTA, FQGNSA. The V segment lost 5 bases and the J segment 7 bases; nucleotides outside the gene matches: 12. The CDR3 loop reads CASSRDGTGKRQPQHF. The CDR3 coding sequence is TGTGCCAGCAGCCGAGACGGGACAGGGAAACGACAGCCCCAGCATTTT.

The V gene is TRBV29-1, the J gene TRBJ2-1; TRBD1 agrees at 10 bases. The CDR3 has 15 amino acids. With 5 bases clipped from V and 3 bases from J, the junction kept 7 bases outside the gene matches. CDR1 SQVTM and CDR2 ANQGSEA come from the germline V gene. The CDR3 region has the DNA TGCAGCGTTCTACCGGGACAGGGGCACTACAATGAGCAGTTCTTC. Amino acids: CSVLPGQGHYNEQFF.

This clone is a singleton in its sample. The V and J genes are TRBV4-3 and TRBJ2-7; 9 nucleotides align to TRBD1. Germline V lookup: CDR1 LGHNA, CDR2 YSLEER. This CDR3 is built from 14 residues. V lost 4 bases to trimming and J lost 11 bases; unmatched junction nucleotides: 12. The CDR3 DNA follows: TGCGCCAGCAGCCCCGGGACAGGGCGCTCTATCGAGTACTTC. This encodes CASSPGTGRSIEYF.

The chain recombines TRBV11-3 with TRBJ2-3, with D perhaps matching TRBD1 (5 bases). Germline V gene sequence: CDR1 SGHNT, CDR2 YENEEA. CDR3 length equals 15 residues. Trimming stripped 1 base from V and 0 bases from J, with 8 bases between. As DNA, the CDR3 is TGTGCCAGCAGCTTAGGAGACAGCAGCACAGATACGCAGTATTTT. It translates to CASSLGDSSTDTQYF. The variable domain in full, completed from reference TRBV11-3 and TRBJ2-3, reads EAGVVQSPRYKIIEKKQPVAFWCNPISGHNTLYWYLQNLGQGPELLIRYENEEAVDDSQLPKDRFSAERLKGVDSTLKIQPAELGDSAVYLCASSLGDSSTDTQYFGPGTRLTVL.

J is TRBJ1-2 and V is TRBV7-9; unclear D gene. V lost 7 bases and J 7 bases, leaving 13 bases between the germline ends. Looked up from germline, CDR1 is SEHNR and CDR2 is FQNEAQ (reference sequence). This CDR3 is built from 12 residues. Here the CDR3 DNA reads TGTGCCAGCAACGGTGACTACGCTGGCTACACCTTC. Amino acids: CASNGDYAGYTF. The full variable domain, its missing parts supplied by reference TRBV7-9 and TRBJ1-2, is DTGVSQNPRHKITKRGQNVTFRCDPISEHNRLYWYRQTLGQGPEFLTYFQNEAQLEKSRLLSDRFSAERPKGSFSTLEIQRTEQGDSAMYLCASNGDYAGYTFGSGTRLTVV.

This clone showed up just a few times. The chain combines TRBV6-5 with TRBJ1-3; TRBD1 is a possible D gene (5 bases). The germline CDR1 and CDR2 sequences are MNHEY and SVGAGI. V lost 5 bases and J lost 0, with 8 bases in between. This CDR3 region has 14 residues. The CDR3 DNA is TGTGCCAGCAGTCCAGGGCACTCTGGAAACACCATATATTTT. Its translation: CASSPGHSGNTIYF.

On this clone itself: This sample includes further DNA sequences coding for the same CDR3. CDR3 in amino acids: CASSPRRETQYF. The CDR3 region has the DNA TGTGCCAGCTCACCACGCAGGGAGACCCAGTACTTC. V gene TRBV18 combines with J gene TRBJ2-5; D uncertain. This CDR3 contains 12 residues. V lost 1 base and J lost 5, with 5 bases in between. The V gene's germline CDR1 is KGHSH and CDR2 LQKENI.

The chain recombines TRBV6-1 with TRBJ2-1; maybe TRBD2 (6 bases). CDR1 and CDR2 from the germline V gene are MNHNS and SASEGT. V gave up 3 bases and J gave up 3 bases, with 6 bases separating them. The CDR3 consists of 13 residues. The CDR3 sequence: CASSEEGYNEQFF. The CDR3 DNA is TGTGCCAGCAGTGAGGAGGGCTACAATGAGCAGTTCTTC.

The chain combines TRBV6-1 with TRBJ2-2, with 7 bases lining up with TRBD1. Trimming cost V 4 bases and J 6 bases; bases outside gene matches: 8. Germline V gives CDR1 MNHNS, CDR2 SASEGT. The CDR3 has 15 amino acids. The CDR3 protein is CASSVTGTDAGELFF. The CDR3 DNA reads as TGTGCCAGCAGTGTAACCGGGACAGACGCCGGGGAGCTGTTTTTT.

V usage is TRBV19 and J usage is TRBJ2-1; D is ambiguous. CDR1 LNHDA and CDR2 SQIVND come from the germline V gene (reference sequence). V was clipped by 7 bases and J by 5 bases, with 6 bases between them. The CDR3 sequence is 11 residues long. The CDR3 here is CASILNNEQFF. The DNA for the CDR3 is TGTGCCAGTATCCTAAACAATGAGCAGTTCTTC.

V gene TRBV2 combines with J gene TRBJ1-4; D is uncertain. The CDR3 contains 10 residues. The germline V and J ends were trimmed by 8 bases and 11 bases, with 9 bases remaining between them. Germline V gives CDR1 SNHLY, CDR2 FYNNEI. This CDR3 reads CASRIEKLFF. CDR3 DNA: TGTGCCAGCCGCATAGAGAAACTGTTTTTT. Using reference TRBV2 and TRBJ1-4 for the parts outside the CDR3, the full variable domain is EPEVTQTPSHQVTQMGQEVILRCVPISNHLYFYWYRQILGQKVEFLVSFYNNEISEKSEIFDDQFSVERPDGSNFTLKIRSTKLEDSAMYFCASRIEKLFFGSGTQLSVL.

The chain is built from TRBV7-9 and TRBJ2-1; 8 nucleotides align to TRBD2. Germline lookup yields CDR1 SEHNR and CDR2 FQNEAQ (reference sequence). This CDR3 comprises 17 residues. Trimming took 1 base from V and 1 from J; bases not matched to a gene: 6. The CDR3 is CASSLDGRGGSYNEQFF. For the CDR3, the DNA is TGTGCCAGCAGCTTAGACGGCCGGGGGGGTTCCTACAATGAGCAGTTCTTC.

The V and J genes are TRBV7-8 and TRBJ1-1; no clear D. Trimming pared 4 bases from V and 1 base from J, leaving 7 bases between. This CDR3 has 13 residues. The V gene's germline CDR1 is SGHVS and CDR2 FQNEAQ. The CDR3 DNA reads TGTGCCAGCAGCTGGAGGACGAACACTGAAGCTTTCTTT. Translation gives CASSWRTNTEAFF.

The CDR3 DNA follows: TGCGCCAGCAGCCAAGTCAGGTTTGCAGCTGAAAACATTCAGTACTTC. It translates to CASSQVRFAAENIQYF. The chain combines TRBV4-3 with TRBJ2-4, with D unclear. Germline lookup yields CDR1 LGHNA and CDR2 YSLEER. The CDR3 consists of 16 residues. Trimming cost V 1 base and J 5 bases, with 15 bases left between them.

This chain connects TRBV10-2 to TRBJ2-5; weak D call: TRBD1 (6 bases). V was clipped by 2 bases and J by 4 bases, with 14 bases between them. Germline V gives CDR1 WSHSY, CDR2 SAAADI. The CDR3 runs 15 residues. In DNA form, the CDR3 reads TGCGCCAGCAGTGAGCGGCGTACAGGGTCAGAGACCCAGTACTTC. Translation gives CASSERRTGSETQYF.

The J gene is TRBJ1-2, the V gene TRBV10-3; D might be TRBD1 (6 bases). Germline-derived CDR1 and CDR2 are ENHRY and SYGVKD. There are 14 residues in the CDR3. The V gene lost 6 bases and the J gene lost 0 bases, with 11 bases spanning the gap. Here the CDR3 reads CAIRDSPTNYGYTF. The CDR3 region has the DNA TGTGCCATCAGGGACAGCCCTACTAACTATGGCTACACCTTC.

The chain links TRBV10-2 to TRBJ1-2, with D possibly being TRBD1 (6 bases). Trimming took 8 bases from V and 4 from J, leaving 17 bases between them. The CDR3 runs 14 residues. Germline V gene sequence: CDR1 WSHSY, CDR2 SAAADI. CDR3 protein: CASGGPGGVYGYTF. The CDR3 DNA reads as TGCGCCAGCGGTGGGCCGGGGGGCGTCTATGGCTACACCTTC.

The rearrangement uses TRBV7-9 and TRBJ1-1; D is unclear. Germline V lookup: CDR1 SEHNR, CDR2 FQNEAQ (reference sequence). The CDR3 has 16 residues. The germline V and J ends were trimmed by 4 bases and 1 base, with 16 bases remaining between them. DNA for the CDR3: TGTGCCAGCAGCTCCCACGGGTCAGATCGGAACACTGAAGCTTTCTTT. Its translation is CASSSHGSDRNTEAFF.

The chain couples TRBV9 to TRBJ2-5; D perhaps matches TRBD2 (7 bases). Trimming removed 0 bases at V and 5 bases at J, with 14 bases between. This CDR3 has 15 residues. Looked up from germline, CDR1 is SGDLS and CDR2 is YYNGEE. The CDR3 DNA is TGTGCCAGCAGCGTAGTGGGGGGGGCCAGGGAGACCCAGTACTTC. Amino acid sequence: CASSVVGGARETQYF. The full variable domain, completed using reference TRBV9 and TRBJ2-5, is DSGVTQTPKHLITATGQRVTLRCSPRSGDLSVYWYQQSLDQGLQFLIQYYNGEERAKGNILERFSAQQFPDLHSELNLSSLELGDSALYFCASSVVGGARETQYFGPGTRLLVL.

This clone was observed a few times. This chain joins TRBV2 and TRBJ1-2, with TRBD1 as a possible D gene (6 bases). The CDR3 runs to 12 residues. Trimming stripped 8 bases from V and 2 bases from J, with 9 bases between. The germline V gene has CDR1 SNHLY and CDR2 FYNNEI. DNA for the CDR3: TGTGCCAGCCATGGACAGAACTATGGCTACACCTTC. Its protein product is CASHGQNYGYTF.

The J gene is TRBJ2-3, the V gene TRBV5-1; possible D gene TRBD2, 6 bases. The length of the CDR3 is 15 residues. In germline, CDR1 is SGHRS, CDR2 YFSETQ. V gave up 1 base and J gave up 2 bases, with 11 bases separating them. Written as DNA, the CDR3 is TGCGCCAGCAGCTTGTCGATAGCGGACACAGATACGCAGTATTTT. It specifies CASSLSIADTDTQYF.